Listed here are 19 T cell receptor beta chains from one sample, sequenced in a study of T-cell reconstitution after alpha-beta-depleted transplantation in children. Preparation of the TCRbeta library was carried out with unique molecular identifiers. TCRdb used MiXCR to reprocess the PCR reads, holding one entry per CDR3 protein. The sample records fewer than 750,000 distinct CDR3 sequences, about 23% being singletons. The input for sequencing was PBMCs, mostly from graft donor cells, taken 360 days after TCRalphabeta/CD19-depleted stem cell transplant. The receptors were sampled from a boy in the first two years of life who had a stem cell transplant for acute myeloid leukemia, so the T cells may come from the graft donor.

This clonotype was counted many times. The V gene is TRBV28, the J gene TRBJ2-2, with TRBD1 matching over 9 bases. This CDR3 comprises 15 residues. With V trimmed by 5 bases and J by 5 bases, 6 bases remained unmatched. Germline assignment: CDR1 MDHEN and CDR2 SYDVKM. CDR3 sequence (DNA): TGTGCCAGCAGTACCGACAGGGGGGGGACCGGGGAGCTGTTTTTT. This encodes CASSTDRGGTGELFF.

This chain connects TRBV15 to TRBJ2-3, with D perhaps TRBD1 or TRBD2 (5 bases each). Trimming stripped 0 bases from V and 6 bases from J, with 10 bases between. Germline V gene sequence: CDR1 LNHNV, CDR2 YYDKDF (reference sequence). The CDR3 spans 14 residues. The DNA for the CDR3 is TGTGCCACCAGCAGAGAGATCGGGGCGGATACGCAGTATTTT. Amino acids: CATSREIGADTQYF.

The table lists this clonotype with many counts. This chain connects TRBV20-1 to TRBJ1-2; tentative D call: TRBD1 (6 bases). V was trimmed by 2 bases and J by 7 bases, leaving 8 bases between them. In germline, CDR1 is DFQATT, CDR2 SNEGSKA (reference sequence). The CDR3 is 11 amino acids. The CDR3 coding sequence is TGCAGTGCTAGACAGGGGCTTGGCTACACCTTC. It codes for CSARQGLGYTF.

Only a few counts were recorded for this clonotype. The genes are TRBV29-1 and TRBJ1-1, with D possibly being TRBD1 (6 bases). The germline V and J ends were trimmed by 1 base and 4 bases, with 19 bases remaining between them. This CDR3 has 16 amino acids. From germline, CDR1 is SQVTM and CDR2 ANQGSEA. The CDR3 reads CSVEVALGQTATEAFF. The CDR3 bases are TGCAGCGTTGAAGTCGCCTTAGGACAGACGGCCACTGAAGCTTTCTTT.

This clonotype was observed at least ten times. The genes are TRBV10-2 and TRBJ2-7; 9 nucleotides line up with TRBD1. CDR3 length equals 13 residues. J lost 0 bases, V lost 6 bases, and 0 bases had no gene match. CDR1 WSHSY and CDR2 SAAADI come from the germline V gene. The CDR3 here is CASRQGASYEQYF. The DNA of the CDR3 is TGCGCCAGCAGACAGGGGGCCTCCTACGAGCAGTACTTC.

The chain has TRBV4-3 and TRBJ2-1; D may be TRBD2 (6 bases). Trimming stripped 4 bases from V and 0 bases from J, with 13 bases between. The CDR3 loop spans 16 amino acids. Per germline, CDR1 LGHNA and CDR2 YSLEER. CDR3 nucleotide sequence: TGCGCCAGCAGCCCCAGGCCCGGGGGCTCCTACAATGAGCAGTTCTTC. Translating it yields CASSPRPGGSYNEQFF.

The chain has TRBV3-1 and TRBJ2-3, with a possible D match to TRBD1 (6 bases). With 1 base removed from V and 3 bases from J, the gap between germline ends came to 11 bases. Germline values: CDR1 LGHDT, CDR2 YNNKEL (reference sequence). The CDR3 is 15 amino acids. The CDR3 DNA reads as TGTGCCAGCAGCCAAGGGACAGAAGTAACAGATACGCAGTATTTT. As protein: CASSQGTEVTDTQYF.

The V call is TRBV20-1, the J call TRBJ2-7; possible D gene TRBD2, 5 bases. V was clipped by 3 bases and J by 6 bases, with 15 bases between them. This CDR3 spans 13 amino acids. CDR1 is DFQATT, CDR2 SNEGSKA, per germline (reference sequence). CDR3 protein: CSASRWSAGEQYF. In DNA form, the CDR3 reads TGCAGTGCTAGTAGGTGGTCGGCGGGCGAGCAGTACTTC.

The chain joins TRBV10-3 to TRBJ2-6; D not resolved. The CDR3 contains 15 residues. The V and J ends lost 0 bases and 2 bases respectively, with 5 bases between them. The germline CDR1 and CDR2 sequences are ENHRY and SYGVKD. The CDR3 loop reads CAISESETGANVLTF. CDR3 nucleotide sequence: TGTGCCATCAGTGAGTCCGAAACTGGGGCCAACGTCCTGACTTTC.

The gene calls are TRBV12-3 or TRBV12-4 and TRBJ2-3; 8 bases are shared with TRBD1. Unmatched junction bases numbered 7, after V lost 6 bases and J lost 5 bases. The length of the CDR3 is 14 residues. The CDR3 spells CASRGDRIIDTQYF. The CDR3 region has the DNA TGTGCCAGCAGGGGGGACAGGATTATAGATACGCAGTATTTT.

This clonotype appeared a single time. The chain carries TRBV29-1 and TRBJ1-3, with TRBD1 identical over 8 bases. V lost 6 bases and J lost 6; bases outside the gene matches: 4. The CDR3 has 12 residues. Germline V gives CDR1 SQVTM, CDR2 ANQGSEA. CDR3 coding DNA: TGCAGCGTCGGACAGGGTACAAACACCATATATTTT. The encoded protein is CSVGQGTNTIYF.

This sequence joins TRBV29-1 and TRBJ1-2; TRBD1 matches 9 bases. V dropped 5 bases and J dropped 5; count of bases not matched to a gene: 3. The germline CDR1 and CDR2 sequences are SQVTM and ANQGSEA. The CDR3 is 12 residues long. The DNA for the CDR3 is TGCAGCGTTTCCGGGACAGGGTATGGCTACACCTTC. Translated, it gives CSVSGTGYGYTF.

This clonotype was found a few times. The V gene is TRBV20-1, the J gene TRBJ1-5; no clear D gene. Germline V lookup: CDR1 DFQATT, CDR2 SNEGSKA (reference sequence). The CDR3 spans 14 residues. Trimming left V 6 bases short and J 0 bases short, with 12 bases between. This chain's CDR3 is CSALLGFSNQPQHF. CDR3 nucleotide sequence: TGCAGTGCCTTACTCGGATTTAGCAATCAGCCCCAGCATTTT.

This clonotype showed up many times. DNA of the CDR3: TGTGCCAGCAGTTTGCACAGGGGAACTGAAGCTTTCTTT. Protein product: CASSLHRGTEAFF. The chain couples TRBV12-3 or TRBV12-4 to TRBJ1-1, with 7 bases that match TRBD1. This CDR3 spans 13 amino acids. The V and J ends lost 3 bases and 5 bases, in that order; junction bases with no gene match: 3.

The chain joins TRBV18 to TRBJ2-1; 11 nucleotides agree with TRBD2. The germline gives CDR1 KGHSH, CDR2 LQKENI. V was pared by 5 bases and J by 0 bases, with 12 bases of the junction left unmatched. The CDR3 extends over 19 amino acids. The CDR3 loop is CASSILTSGKSSSYNEQFF. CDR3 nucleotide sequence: TGTGCCAGCTCAATACTGACTAGCGGGAAATCGAGCTCCTACAATGAGCAGTTCTTC. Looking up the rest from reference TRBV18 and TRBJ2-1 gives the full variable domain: NAGVMQNPRHLVRRRGQEARLRCSPMKGHSHVYWYRQLPEEGLKFMVYLQKENIIDESGMPKERFSAEFPKEGPSILRIQQVVRGDSAAYFCASSILTSGKSSSYNEQFFGPGTRLTVL.

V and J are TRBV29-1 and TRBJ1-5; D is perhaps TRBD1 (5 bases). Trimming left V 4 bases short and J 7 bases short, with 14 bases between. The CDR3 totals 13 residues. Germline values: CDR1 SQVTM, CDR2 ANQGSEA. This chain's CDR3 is CSVGAGKRQPQHF. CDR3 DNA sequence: TGCAGCGTTGGAGCAGGGAAGAGACAGCCCCAGCATTTT.

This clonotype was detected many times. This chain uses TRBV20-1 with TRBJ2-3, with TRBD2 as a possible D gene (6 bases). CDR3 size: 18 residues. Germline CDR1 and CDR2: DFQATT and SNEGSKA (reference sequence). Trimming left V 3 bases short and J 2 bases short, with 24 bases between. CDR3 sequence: CSASDYTVSGSPTDTQYF. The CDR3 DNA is TGCAGTGCTAGCGATTATACGGTGTCCGGGAGCCCCACAGATACGCAGTATTTT.

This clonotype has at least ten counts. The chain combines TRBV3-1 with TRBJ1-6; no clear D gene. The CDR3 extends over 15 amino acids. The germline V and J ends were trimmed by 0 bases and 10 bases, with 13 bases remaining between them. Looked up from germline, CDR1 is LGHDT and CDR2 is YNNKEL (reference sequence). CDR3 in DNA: TGTGCCAGCAGCCAAGAAGCCCACTTCGGGTCACCCCTCCACTTT. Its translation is CASSQEAHFGSPLHF. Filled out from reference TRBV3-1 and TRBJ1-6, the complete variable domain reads DTAVSQTPKYLVTQMGNDKSIKCEQNLGHDTMYWYKQDSKKFLKIMFSYNNKELIINETVPNRFSPKSPDKAHLNLHINSLELGDSAVYFCASSQEAHFGSPLHFGNGTRLTVT.

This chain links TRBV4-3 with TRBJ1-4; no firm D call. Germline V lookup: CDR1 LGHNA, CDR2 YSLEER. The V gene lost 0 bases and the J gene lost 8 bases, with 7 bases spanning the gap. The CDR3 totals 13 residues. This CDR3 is CASSQDRAEKLFF. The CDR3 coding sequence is TGCGCCAGCAGCCAAGATAGGGCGGAAAAACTGTTTTTT.